This T cell receptor (beta chain) was identified in a study of beta chain features in type 1 diabetes. Overall study findings and caveats: Across patients, naive, central memory and Treg TCRB repertoires exhibited apparently greater similarity than was observed across healthy donors.

What was sequenced were expressed TCRB transcripts, since all of the isolated RNA had been reverse transcribed. Generated by immunoSEQ multiplex PCR, the TCRdb table keeps only in-frame clones and is missing some. The data contain about 620,000 clones, about 16% of them singletons. Sorting with CD45RO/CCR7/CD25/CD127/CD95/CD27 yielded naive, central memory, regulatory and stem-like memory CD4+ cells. Concerning this clone itself: Its target is not known.

The clonotype comes from a man in his late teens or twenties in good health. The sample taken for sequencing was naive CD4+ T cells from blood.

CDR3 nucleotide sequence: TGTGCCAGCAGCTTACAACGAGAACAGCCCCAGCATTTT. Translating it yields CASSLQREQPQHF. The V gene is TRBV7-2, the J gene TRBJ1-5; D unclear. CDR1 is SGHTA, CDR2 FQGNSA, per germline. Trimming shortened V by 2 bases and J by 7 bases, and 9 bases separated the two germline ends. CDR3 length: 13 amino acids.